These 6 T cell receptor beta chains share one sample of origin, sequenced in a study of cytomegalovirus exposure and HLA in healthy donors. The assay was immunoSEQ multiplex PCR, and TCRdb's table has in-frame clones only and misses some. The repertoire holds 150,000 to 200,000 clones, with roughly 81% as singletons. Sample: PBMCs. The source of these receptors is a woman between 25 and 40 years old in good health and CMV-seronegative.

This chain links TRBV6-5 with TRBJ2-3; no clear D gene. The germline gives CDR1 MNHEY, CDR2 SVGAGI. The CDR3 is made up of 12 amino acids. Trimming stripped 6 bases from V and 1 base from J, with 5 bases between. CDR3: CASSLGTDTQYF. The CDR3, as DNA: TGTGCCAGCAGCCTAGGCACAGATACGCAGTATTTT.

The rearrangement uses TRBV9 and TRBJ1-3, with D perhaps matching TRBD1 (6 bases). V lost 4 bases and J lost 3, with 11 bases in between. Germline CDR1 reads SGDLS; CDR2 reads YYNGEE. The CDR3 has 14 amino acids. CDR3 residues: CASSSGVYGNTIYF. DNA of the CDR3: TGTGCCAGCAGCTCAGGGGTATATGGAAACACCATATATTTT.

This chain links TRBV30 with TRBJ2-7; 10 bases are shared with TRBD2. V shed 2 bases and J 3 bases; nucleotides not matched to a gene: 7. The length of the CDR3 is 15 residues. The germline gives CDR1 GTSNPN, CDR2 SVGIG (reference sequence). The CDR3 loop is CAWSLKAGGDYEQYF. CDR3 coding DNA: TGTGCCTGGAGTTTGAAAGCGGGGGGGGACTACGAGCAGTACTTC.

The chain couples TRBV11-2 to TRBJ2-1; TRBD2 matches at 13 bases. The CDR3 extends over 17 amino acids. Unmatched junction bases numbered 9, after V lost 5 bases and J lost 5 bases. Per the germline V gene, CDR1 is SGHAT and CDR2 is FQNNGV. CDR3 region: CASSPRTTSGGHNEQFF. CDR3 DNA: TGTGCCAGCAGCCCCCGCACGACTAGCGGGGGGCACAATGAGCAGTTCTTC.

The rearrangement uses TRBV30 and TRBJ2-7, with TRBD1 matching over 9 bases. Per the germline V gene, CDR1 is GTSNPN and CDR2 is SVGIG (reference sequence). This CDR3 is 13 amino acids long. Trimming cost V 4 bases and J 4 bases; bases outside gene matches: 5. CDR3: CAWTPGQGYEQYF. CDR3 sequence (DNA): TGTGCCTGGACCCCGGGACAGGGTTACGAGCAGTACTTC.

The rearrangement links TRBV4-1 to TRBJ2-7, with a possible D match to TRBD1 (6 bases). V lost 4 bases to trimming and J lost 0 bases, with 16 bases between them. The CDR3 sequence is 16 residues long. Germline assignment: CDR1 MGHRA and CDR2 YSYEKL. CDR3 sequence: CASSLGQTSSSYEQYF. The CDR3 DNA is TGCGCCAGCAGCCTAGGACAGACCTCAAGCTCCTACGAGCAGTACTTC.